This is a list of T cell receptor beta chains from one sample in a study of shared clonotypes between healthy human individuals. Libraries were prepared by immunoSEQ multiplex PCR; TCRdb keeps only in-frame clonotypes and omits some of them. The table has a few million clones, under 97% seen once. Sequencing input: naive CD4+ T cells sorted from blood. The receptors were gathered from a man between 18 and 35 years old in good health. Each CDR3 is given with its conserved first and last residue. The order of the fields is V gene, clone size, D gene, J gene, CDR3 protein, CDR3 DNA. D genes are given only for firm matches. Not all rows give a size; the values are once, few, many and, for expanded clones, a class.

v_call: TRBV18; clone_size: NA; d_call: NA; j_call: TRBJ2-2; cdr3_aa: CASSPPVAGPANTGELFF; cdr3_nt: TGTGCCAGCTCACCACCGGTCGCGGGGCCCGCGAACACCGGGGAGCTGTTTTTT
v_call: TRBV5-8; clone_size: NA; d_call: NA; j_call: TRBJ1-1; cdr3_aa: CASSLSGRSNTEAFF; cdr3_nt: TGTGCCAGCAGCTTGTCGGGACGGTCTAACACTGAAGCTTTCTTT
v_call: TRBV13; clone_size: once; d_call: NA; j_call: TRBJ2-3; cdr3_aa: CASSLGGESTDTQYF; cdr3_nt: TGTGCCAGCAGCTTAGGGGGGGAAAGCACAGATACGCAGTATTTT
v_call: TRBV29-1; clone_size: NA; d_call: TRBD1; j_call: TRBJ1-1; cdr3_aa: CSVNQGAFWNTEAFF; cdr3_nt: TGCAGCGTTAACCAGGGGGCTTTTTGGAACACTGAAGCTTTCTTT
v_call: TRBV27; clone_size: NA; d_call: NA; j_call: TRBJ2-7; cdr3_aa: CASSFRYSYEQYF; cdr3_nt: TGTGCCAGCAGTTTCCGGTATTCCTACGAGCAGTACTTC
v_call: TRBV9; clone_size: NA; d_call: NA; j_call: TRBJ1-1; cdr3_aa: CASSVGTDTEAFF; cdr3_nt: TGTGCCAGCAGCGTAGGTACAGACACTGAAGCTTTCTTT
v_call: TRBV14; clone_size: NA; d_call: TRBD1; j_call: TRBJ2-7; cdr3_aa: CASSWMDRGYEQYF; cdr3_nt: TGTGCCAGCAGCTGGATGGACAGGGGCTACGAGCAGTACTTC
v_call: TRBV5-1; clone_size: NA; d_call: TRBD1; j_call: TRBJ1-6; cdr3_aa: CASSLGTGGSGSYNSPLHF; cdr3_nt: TGCGCCAGCAGCTTAGGGACAGGGGGCTCAGGGTCCTATAATTCACCCCTCCACTTT
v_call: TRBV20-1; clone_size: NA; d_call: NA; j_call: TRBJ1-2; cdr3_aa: CSARAGGYTF; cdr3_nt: TGCAGTGCTAGAGCAGGGGGCTACACCTTC
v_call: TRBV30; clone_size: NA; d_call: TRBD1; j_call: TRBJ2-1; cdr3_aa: CAWSAGGSYNEQFF; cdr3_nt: TGTGCCTGGAGTGCAGGGGGCAGCTACAATGAGCAGTTCTTC
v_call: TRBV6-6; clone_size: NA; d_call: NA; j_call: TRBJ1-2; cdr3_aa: CASSYTQGGGYTF; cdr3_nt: TGTGCCAGCAGTTACACACAGGGTGGAGGCTACACCTTC
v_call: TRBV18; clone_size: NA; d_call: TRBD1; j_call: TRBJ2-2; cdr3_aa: CASSPARTGNTGELFF; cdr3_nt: TGTGCCAGCTCACCCGCACGGACAGGAAACACCGGGGAGCTGTTTTTT
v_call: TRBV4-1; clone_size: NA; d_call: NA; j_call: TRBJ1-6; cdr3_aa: CASAERYNSPLHF; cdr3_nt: TGCGCCAGTGCAGAAAGATATAATTCACCCCTCCACTTT
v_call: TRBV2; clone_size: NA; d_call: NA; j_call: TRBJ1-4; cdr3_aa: CASGGIGEKLFF; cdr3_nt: TGTGCCAGCGGGGGCATCGGGGAAAAACTGTTTTTT